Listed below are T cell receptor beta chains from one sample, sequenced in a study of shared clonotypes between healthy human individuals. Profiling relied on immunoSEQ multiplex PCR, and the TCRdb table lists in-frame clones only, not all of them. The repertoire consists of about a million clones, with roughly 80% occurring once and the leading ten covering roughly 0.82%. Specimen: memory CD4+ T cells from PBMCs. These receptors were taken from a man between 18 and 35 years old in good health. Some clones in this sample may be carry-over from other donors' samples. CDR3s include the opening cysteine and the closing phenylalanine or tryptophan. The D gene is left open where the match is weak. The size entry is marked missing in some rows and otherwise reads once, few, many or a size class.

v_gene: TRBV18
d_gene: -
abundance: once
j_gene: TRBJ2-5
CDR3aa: CASSPTAAQETQYF
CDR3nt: TGTGCCAGCTCACCGACAGCGGCCCAAGAGACCCAGTACTTC

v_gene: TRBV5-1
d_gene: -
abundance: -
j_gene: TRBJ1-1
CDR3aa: CASSLTGGPGLTEAFF
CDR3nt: TGCGCCAGCAGCTTGACCGGGGGGCCCGGCCTGACTGAAGCTTTCTTT

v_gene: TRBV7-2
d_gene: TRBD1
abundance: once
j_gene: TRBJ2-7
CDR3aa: CASSLVGQGSYEQYF
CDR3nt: TGTGCCAGCAGCTTAGTCGGACAGGGTAGTTACGAGCAGTACTTC

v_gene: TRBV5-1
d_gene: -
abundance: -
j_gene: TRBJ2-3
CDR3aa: CASSFPVGADTQYF
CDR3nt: TGCGCCAGCAGCTTTCCGGTGGGAGCCGATACGCAGTATTTT

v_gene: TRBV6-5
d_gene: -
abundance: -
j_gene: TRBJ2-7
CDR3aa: CASSYSKDTSYEQYF
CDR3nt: TGTGCCAGCAGTTACTCGAAGGACACCTCCTACGAGCAGTACTTC

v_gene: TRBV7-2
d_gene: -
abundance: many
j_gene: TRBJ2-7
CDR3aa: CASSLSHVSSSYEQYF
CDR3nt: TGTGCCAGCAGCTTGAGTCATGTGTCTAGCTCCTACGAGCAGTACTTC

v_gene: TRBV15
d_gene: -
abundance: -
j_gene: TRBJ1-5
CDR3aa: CATSRALNGPQHF
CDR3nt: TGTGCCACCAGCAGGGCCTTGAATGGGCCCCAGCATTTT

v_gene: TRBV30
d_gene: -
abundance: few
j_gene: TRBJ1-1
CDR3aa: CAWSVRRNTEAFF
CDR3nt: TGTGCCTGGAGTGTCAGGAGAAACACTGAAGCTTTCTTT

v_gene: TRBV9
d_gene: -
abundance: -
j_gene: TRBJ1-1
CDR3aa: CASSAGISEAFF
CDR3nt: TGTGCCAGCAGCGCAGGGATCTCTGAAGCTTTCTTT

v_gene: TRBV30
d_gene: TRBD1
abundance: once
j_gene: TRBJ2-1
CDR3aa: CAWLTGADSNEQFF
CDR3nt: TGTGCCTGGCTGACAGGGGCAGATTCGAATGAGCAGTTCTTC

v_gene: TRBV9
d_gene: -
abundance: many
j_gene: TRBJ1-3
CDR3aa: CASSAFNRGSGNTIYF
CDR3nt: TGTGCCAGCAGCGCCTTCAACCGGGGCTCTGGAAACACCATATATTTT

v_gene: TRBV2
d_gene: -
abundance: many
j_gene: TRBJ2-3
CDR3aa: CASRTGRGSRGSTDTQYF
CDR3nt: TGTGCCAGCAGAACAGGGCGGGGTAGCCGCGGTAGCACAGATACGCAGTATTTT

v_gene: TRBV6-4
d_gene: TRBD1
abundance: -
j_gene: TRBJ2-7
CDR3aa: CASREEDRGGYEQYF
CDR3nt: TGTGCCAGCAGAGAAGAGGACAGGGGGGGCTACGAGCAGTACTTC

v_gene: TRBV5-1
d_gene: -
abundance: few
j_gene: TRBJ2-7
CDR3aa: CASTVRVGAEQYF
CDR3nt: TGCGCCAGCACCGTCCGGGTTGGGGCCGAGCAGTACTTC

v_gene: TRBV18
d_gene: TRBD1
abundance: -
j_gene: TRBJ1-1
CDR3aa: CASSLTGVTEAFF
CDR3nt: TGTGCCAGCTCGCTTACAGGGGTCACTGAAGCTTTCTTT

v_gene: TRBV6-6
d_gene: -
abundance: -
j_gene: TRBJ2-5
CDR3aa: CASSTQRETQYF
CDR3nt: TGTGCCAGCAGTACCCAGAGGGAGACCCAGTACTTC

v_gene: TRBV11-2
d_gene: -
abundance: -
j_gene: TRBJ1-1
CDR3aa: CASSLRSGPNTEAFF
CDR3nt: TGTGCCAGCAGCTTAAGGTCAGGCCCGAACACTGAAGCTTTCTTT

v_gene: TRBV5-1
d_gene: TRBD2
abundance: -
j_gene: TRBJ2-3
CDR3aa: CASSLNLAGDKDTQYF
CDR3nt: TGCGCCAGCAGCTTGAACCTAGCGGGAGACAAAGATACGCAGTATTTT

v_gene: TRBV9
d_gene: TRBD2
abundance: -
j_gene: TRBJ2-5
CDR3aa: CASTPGLGETQYF
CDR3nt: TGTGCCAGCACCCCGGGACTAGGAGAGACCCAGTACTTC

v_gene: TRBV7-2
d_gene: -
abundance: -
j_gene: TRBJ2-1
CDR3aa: CASSLVNLRNEQFF
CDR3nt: TGTGCCAGCAGCTTAGTAAACCTACGGAATGAGCAGTTCTTC

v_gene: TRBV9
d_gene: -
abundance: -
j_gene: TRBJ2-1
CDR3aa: CASSVGFRGNEQFF
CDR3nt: TGTGCCAGCAGCGTAGGGTTTCGGGGAAATGAGCAGTTCTTC

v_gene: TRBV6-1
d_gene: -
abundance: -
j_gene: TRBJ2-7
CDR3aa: CASSEDSQPWRPLSYEQYF
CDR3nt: TGTGCCAGCAGTGAAGATTCGCAGCCATGGCGACCACTTTCCTACGAGCAGTACTTC

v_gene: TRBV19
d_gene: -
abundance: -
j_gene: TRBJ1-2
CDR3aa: CASSARQVRVYGYTF
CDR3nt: TGTGCCAGTAGTGCGAGACAGGTTCGAGTGTATGGCTACACCTTC

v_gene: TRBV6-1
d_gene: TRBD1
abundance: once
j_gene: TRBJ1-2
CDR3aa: CASSVAVGPGQGDGYTF
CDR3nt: TGTGCCAGCAGTGTGGCTGTGGGGCCGGGACAGGGGGATGGCTACACCTTC

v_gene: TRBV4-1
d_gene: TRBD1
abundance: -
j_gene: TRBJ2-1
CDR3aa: CASSPGDRAYNEQFF
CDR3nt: TGCGCCAGCAGCCCAGGGGACAGGGCATACAATGAGCAGTTCTTC

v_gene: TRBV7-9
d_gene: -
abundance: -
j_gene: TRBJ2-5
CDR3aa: CASSLGSEETQYF
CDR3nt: TGTGCCAGCAGCTTAGGTTCAGAAGAGACCCAGTACTTC

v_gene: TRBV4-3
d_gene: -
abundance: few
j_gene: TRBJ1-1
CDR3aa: CASSYTPGTEAFF
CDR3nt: TGCGCCAGCAGCTACACTCCTGGCACTGAAGCTTTCTTT

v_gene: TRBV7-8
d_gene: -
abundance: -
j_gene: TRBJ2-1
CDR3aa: CASSPDALATYNEQFF
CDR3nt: TGTGCCAGCAGCCCTGACGCGCTAGCGACCTACAATGAGCAGTTCTTC

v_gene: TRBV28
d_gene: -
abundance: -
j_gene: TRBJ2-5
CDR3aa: CASSTSGPFVETQYF
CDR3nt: TGTGCCAGCAGCACCTCGGGACCGTTCGTAGAGACCCAGTACTTC

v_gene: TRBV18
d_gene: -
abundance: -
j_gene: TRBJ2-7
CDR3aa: CASSPAQVGTYEQYF
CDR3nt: TGTGCCAGCTCACCCGCACAGGTGGGGACCTACGAGCAGTACTTC

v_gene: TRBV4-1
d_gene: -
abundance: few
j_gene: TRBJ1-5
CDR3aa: CASSQVHTIDQPQHF
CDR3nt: TGCGCCAGCAGCCAAGTGCACACAATTGATCAGCCCCAGCATTTT

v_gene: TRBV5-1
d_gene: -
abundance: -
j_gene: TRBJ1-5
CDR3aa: CASSLEQGGQPQHF
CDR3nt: TGCGCCAGCAGCTTGGAGCAGGGAGGCCAGCCCCAGCATTTT

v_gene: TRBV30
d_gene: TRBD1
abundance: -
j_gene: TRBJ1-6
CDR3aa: CAWDREGSPLHF
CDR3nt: TGTGCCTGGGACAGGGAAGGATCACCCCTCCACTTT

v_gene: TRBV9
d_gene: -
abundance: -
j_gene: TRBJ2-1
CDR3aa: CASSFTGTYNEQFF
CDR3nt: TGTGCCAGCAGCTTTACCGGGACCTACAATGAGCAGTTCTTC

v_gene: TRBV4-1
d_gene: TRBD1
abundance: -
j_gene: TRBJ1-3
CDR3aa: CASSQKGTGHAGNTIYF
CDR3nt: TGCGCCAGCAGCCAAAAAGGGACAGGCCACGCTGGAAACACCATATATTTT

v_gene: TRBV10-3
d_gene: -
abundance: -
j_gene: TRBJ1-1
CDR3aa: CAISAQVNTEAFF
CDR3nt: TGTGCCATCAGTGCGCAGGTAAACACTGAAGCTTTCTTT

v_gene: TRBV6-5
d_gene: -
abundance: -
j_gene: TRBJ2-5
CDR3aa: CASRLPGLETQYF
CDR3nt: TGTGCCAGCAGATTACCGGGATTGGAGACCCAGTACTTC

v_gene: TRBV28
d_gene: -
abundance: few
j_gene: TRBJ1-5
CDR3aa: CASQRQHSNQPQHF
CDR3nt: TGTGCCAGCCAGAGACAGCATAGCAATCAGCCCCAGCATTTT

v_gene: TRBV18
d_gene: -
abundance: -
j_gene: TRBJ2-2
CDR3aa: CASSSGTLYTGELFF
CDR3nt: TGTGCCAGCTCTTCCGGGACTCTTTACACCGGGGAGCTGTTTTTT

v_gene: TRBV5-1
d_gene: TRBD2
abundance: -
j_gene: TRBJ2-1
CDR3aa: CASSREGQGYNEQFF
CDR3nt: TGCGCCAGCAGCCGGGAGGGCCAGGGTTACAATGAGCAGTTCTTC

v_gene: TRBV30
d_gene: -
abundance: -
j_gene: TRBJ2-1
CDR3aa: CAWSEGGSNEQFF
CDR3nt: TGTGCCTGGAGTGAAGGGGGGAGCAATGAGCAGTTCTTC

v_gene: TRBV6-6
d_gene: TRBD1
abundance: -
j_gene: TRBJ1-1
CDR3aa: CASSRTGLMNTEAFF
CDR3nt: TGTGCCAGCAGCCGGACAGGGCTAATGAACACTGAAGCTTTCTTT

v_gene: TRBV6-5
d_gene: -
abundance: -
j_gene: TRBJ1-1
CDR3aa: CASSLGLGVAFF
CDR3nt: TGTGCCAGCAGTTTGGGGCTTGGTGTCGCTTTCTTT

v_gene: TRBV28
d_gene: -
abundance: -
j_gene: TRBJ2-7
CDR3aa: CASSFDPQFAGAPTSYEQYF
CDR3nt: TGTGCCAGCAGTTTTGACCCGCAGTTCGCAGGGGCGCCTACCTCCTACGAGCAGTACTTC

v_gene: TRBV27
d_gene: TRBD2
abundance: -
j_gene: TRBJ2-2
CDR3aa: CASRGLAGGVGELFF
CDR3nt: TGTGCCAGCAGGGGATTAGCGGGAGGGGTCGGGGAGCTGTTTTTT

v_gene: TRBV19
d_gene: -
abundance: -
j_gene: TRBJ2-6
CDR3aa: CASSFVRTSTSGANVLTF
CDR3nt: TGTGCCAGTAGTTTCGTCCGGACAAGCACTTCTGGGGCCAACGTCCTGACTTTC

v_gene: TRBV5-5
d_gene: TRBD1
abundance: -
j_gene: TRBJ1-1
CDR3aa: CASSKWDRMNTEAFF
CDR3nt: TGTGCCAGCAGCAAATGGGACAGAATGAACACTGAAGCTTTCTTT

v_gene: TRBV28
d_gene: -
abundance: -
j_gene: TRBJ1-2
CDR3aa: CASSSGTPVDYGYTF
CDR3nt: TGTGCCAGCAGTTCTGGGACACCGGTGGACTACGGCTACACCTTC

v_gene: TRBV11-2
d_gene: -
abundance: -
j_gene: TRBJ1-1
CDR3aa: CASSPGFWHENTEAFF
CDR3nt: TGTGCCAGCAGCCCCGGCTTTTGGCATGAGAACACTGAAGCTTTCTTT

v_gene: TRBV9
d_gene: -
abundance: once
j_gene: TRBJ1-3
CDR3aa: CASSGGTGSGNTIYF
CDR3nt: TGTGCCAGCAGCGGGGGTACGGGGTCTGGAAACACCATATATTTT

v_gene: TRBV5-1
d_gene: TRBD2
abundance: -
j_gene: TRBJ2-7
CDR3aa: CASSLVASGRSEQYF
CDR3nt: TGCGCCAGCAGCTTGGTGGCTAGCGGGAGGTCCGAGCAGTACTTC

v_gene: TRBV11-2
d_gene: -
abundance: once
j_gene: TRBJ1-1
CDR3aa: CASSSLRGTEAFF
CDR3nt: TGTGCCAGCAGCTCACTGAGGGGCACTGAAGCTTTCTTT

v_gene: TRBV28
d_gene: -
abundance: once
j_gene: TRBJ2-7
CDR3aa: CASMGWNEQYF
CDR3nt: TGTGCCAGCATGGGGTGGAACGAGCAGTACTTC